The clone carrying this T cell receptor (beta chain) was seen more than once but under ten times. These data are taken from a study of PD-L1 blockade in urothelial cancer. Overall study: The study recovered a median of 141,255 T cells per blood sample.

Time point here: pretreatment peripheral blood. CDR1 is MNHEY and CDR2 is SMNVEV in the germline V gene (reference sequence). With V trimmed by 6 bases and J by 6 bases, 9 bases remained unmatched. The CDR3 has 16 amino acids. Only in-frame clones appear in the TCRdb table, and some are missing; sequencing was by immunoSEQ multiplex PCR. The sample holds tens of thousands of clones, over 65% seen once. The V and J genes are TRBV27 and TRBJ2-7, with TRBD2 matching 15 bases. This clonotype was sampled from a man aged 55 to 69 with urothelial cancer. The sequences come from PBMCs, collected around atezolizumab (anti-PD-L1) treatment. CDR3 loop: CASSRGGTSGRREQYF. The CDR3 nucleotides read TGTGCCAGCAGCCGTGGGGGGACTAGCGGGAGGCGCGAGCAGTACTTC.